This TCR beta chain was sequenced in a study of cytomegalovirus exposure and HLA in healthy donors. The PCR was carried out with 60 Vbeta primers and 13 Jbeta primers. TCRdb's table, derived via immunoSEQ multiplex PCR, lists solely in-frame clones and lacks some. Among about 160,000 clones listed, about 81% were seen once. This clone was recorded a few times. Its specificity is unknown. The length of the CDR3 is 14 residues. Per germline, CDR1 MGHRA and CDR2 YSYEKL. V lost 0 bases and J lost 11, with 16 bases in between. Notes on the study in general: On later analysis, the bulk of CMV-associated TCR beta chains appeared to be HLA-restricted. Accurate HLA-A and HLA-B prediction from TCR beta sequences was reported for most subjects. The authors later found TCR association rates varying by HLA locus, with DRB1 most and HLA-C fewest.

V and J are TRBV4-1 and TRBJ1-1; D may be TRBD1 (5 bases). The material sequenced was PBMCs. The receptor was isolated from a woman between 45 and 65 years old in good health and CMV-seropositive. CDR3 in DNA: TGCGCCAGCAGCCAAGATAGCGGGGGGACCGGGGCTTTCTTT. Encoded protein: CASSQDSGGTGAFF.